Shown below are 2 T cell receptor beta chains from a single sample sequenced in a study of glioma-infiltrating T cells after dendritic cell vaccination. This table comes from immunoSEQ multiplex PCR, and its TCRdb copy is limited to in-frame clones, with some not included. The sample carries more than 85,000 clones, 90% recorded once. This sample's time point: after dendritic cell vaccination, including at tumor progression/relapse. This specimen was blood, taken after dendritic cell vaccination. These receptors were obtained from a human donor with glioblastoma.

This sequence joins TRBV19 and TRBJ2-5; 9 nucleotides align to TRBD2. The CDR3 runs to 14 residues. Germline V gene lookup returns CDR1 LNHDA and CDR2 SQIVND (reference sequence). J was trimmed by 5 bases and V by 7 bases; bases with no gene match: 8. Written as DNA, the CDR3 is TGTGCCAGTAATCCTAACAGCGGGGGGGAGACCCAGTACTTC. Its translation is CASNPNSGGETQYF.

This clone has a single count. The chain employs TRBV9 and TRBJ2-7; 9 bases line up with TRBD2. This CDR3 region has 16 residues. J was trimmed by 6 bases and V by 0 bases; bases with no gene match: 10. Germline V gene data show CDR1 as SGDLS and CDR2 as YYNGEE. The CDR3 protein is CASSVGASGVGGEQYF. DNA of the CDR3: TGTGCCAGCAGCGTAGGGGCTAGCGGGGTGGGTGGCGAGCAGTACTTC. Together with reference TRBV9 and TRBJ2-7, the CDR3 gives the full variable domain: DSGVTQTPKHLITATGQRVTLRCSPRSGDLSVYWYQQSLDQGLQFLIQYYNGEERAKGNILERFSAQQFPDLHSELNLSSLELGDSALYFCASSVGASGVGGEQYFGPGTRLTVT.